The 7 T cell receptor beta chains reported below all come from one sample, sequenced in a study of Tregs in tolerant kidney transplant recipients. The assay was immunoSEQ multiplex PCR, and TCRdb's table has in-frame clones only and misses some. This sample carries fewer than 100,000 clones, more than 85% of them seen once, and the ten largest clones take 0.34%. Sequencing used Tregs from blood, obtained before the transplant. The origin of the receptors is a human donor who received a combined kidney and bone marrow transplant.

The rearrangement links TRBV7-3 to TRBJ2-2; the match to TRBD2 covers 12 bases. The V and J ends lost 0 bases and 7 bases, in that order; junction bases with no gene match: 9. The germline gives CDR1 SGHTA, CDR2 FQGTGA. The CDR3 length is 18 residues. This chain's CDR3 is CASSLTGLAGLGNGELFF. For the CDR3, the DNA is TGTGCCAGCAGCTTAACGGGACTAGCGGGCCTAGGGAACGGGGAGCTGTTTTTT.

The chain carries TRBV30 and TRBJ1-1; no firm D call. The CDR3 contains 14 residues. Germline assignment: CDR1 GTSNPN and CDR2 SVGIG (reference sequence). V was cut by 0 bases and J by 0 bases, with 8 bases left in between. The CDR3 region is CAWSVQGMNTEAFF. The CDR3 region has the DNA TGTGCCTGGAGTGTCCAAGGGATGAACACTGAAGCTTTCTTT. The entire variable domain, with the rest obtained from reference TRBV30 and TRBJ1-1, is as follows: SQTIHQWPATLVQPVGSPLSLECTVEGTSNPNLYWYRQAAGRGLQLLFYSVGIGQISSEVPQNLSASRPQDRQFILSSKKLLLSDSGFYLCAWSVQGMNTEAFFGQGTRLTVV.

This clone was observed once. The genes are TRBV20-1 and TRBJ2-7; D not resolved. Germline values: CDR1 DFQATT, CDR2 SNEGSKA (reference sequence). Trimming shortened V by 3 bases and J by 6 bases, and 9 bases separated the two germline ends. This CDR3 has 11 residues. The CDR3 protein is CSASLIGEQYF. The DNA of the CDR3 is TGCAGTGCTAGCCTAATCGGCGAGCAGTACTTC.

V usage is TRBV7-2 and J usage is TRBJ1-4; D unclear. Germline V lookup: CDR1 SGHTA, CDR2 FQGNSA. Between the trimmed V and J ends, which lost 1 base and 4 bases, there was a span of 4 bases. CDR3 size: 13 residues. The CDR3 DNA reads TGTGCCAGCAGCTTAGGGGTTAATGAAAAACTGTTTTTT. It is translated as CASSLGVNEKLFF.

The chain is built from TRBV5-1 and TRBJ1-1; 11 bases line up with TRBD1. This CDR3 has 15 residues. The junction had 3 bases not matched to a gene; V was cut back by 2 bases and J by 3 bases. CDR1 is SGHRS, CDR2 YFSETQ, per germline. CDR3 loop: CASSFLGQGDTEAFF. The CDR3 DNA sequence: TGCGCCAGCAGCTTTTTGGGACAGGGGGACACTGAAGCTTTCTTT.

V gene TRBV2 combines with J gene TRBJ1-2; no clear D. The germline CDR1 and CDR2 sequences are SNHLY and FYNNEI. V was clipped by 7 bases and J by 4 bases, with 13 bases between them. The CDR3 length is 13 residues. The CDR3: CASIRIGGYGYTF. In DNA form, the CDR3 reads TGTGCCAGCATCCGAATAGGTGGCTATGGCTACACCTTC. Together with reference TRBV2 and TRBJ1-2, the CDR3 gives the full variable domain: EPEVTQTPSHQVTQMGQEVILRCVPISNHLYFYWYRQILGQKVEFLVSFYNNEISEKSEIFDDQFSVERPDGSNFTLKIRSTKLEDSAMYFCASIRIGGYGYTFGSGTRLTVV.

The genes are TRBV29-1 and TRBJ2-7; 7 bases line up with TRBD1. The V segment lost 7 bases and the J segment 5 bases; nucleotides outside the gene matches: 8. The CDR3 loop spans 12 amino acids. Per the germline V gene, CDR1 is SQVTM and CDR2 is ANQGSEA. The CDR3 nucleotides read TGCAGCGCAACAGGGGTTTCCAACGAGCAGTACTTC. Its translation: CSATGVSNEQYF.